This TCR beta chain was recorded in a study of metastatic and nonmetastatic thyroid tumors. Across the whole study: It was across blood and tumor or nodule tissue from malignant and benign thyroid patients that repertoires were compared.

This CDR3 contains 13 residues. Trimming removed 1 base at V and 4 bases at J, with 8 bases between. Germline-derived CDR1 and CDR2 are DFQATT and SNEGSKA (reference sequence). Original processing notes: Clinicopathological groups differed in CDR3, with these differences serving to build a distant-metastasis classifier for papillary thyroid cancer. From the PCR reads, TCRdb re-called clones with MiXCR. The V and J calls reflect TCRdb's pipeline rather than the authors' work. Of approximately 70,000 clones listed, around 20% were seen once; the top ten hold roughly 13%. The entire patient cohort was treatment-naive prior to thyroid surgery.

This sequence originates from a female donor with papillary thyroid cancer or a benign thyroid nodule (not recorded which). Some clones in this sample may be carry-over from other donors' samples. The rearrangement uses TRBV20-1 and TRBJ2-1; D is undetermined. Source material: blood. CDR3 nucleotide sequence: TGCAGTGCTAGAGTCGCGGAATACAATGAGCAGTTCTTC. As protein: CSARVAEYNEQFF.